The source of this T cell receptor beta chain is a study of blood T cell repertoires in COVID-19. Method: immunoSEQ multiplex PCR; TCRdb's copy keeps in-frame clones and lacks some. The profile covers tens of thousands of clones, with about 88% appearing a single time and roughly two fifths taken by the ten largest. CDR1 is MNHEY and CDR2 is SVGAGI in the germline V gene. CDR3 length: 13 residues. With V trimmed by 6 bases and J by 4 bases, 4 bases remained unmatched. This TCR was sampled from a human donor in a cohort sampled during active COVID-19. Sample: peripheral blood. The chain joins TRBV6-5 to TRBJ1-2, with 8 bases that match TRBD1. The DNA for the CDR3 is TGTGCCAGCAGGGAGGGGACAGGCTATGGCTACACCTTC. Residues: CASREGTGYGYTF.